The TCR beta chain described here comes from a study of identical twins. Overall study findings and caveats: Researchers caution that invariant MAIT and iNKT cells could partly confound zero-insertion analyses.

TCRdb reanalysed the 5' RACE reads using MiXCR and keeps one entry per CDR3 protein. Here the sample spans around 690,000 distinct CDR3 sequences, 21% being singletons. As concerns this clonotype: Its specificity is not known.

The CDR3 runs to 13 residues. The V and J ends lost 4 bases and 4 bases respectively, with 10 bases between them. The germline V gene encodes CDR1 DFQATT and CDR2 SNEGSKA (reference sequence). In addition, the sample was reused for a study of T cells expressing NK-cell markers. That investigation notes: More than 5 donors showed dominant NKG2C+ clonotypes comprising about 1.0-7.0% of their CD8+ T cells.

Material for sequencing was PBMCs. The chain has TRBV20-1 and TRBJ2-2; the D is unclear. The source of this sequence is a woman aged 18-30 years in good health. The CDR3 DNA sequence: TGCAGTGCTACCTATTCGATCACCGGGGAGCTGTTTTTT. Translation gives CSATYSITGELFF.